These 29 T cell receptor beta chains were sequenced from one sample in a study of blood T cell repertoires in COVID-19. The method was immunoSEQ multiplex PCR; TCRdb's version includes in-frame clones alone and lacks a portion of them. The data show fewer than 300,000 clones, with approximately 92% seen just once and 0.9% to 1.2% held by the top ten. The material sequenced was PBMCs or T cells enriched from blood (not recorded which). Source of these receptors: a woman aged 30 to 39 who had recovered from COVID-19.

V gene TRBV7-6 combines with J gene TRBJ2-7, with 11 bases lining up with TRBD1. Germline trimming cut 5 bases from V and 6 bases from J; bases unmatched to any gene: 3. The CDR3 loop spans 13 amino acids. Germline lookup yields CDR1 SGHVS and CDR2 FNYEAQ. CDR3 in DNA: TGTGCCAGCAGCCAGGACAGGGGGCGCGAGCAGTACTTC. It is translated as CASSQDRGREQYF.

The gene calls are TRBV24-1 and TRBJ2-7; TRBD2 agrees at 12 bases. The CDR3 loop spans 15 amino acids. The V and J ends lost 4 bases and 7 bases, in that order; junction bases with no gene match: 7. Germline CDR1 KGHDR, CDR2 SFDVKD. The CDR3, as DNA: TGTGCCACCAGTGAAACTAGCGGGAGGTTAGGGGAGCAGTACTTC. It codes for CATSETSGRLGEQYF.

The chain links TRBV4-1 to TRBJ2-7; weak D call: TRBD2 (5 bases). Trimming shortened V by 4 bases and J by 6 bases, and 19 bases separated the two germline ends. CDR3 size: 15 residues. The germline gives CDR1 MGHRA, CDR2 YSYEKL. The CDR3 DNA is TGCGCCAGCAGCCGAGAGGCGGGTCTTTCGGGCGAGCAGTACTTC. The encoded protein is CASSREAGLSGEQYF.

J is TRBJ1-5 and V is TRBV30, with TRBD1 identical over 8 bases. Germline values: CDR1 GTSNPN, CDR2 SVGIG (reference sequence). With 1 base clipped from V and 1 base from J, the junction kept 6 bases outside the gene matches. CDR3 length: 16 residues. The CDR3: CAWSGAGGSSNQPQHF. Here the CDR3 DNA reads TGTGCCTGGAGTGGGGCAGGGGGCTCGAGCAATCAGCCCCAGCATTTT.

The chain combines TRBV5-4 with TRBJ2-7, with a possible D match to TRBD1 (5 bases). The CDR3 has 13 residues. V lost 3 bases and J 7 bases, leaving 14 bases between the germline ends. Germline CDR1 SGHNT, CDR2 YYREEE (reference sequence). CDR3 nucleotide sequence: TGTGCCAGCAGCTCCCCCCGGACAAGGGAGCAGTACTTC. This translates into CASSSPRTREQYF.

DNA of the CDR3: TGCGCCAGCAGCTTCGCCGGGACAGGGGAAGGCTACACCTTC. Protein: CASSFAGTGEGYTF. The chain is built from TRBV5-1 and TRBJ1-2; 10 bases align to TRBD1. The CDR3 has 14 amino acids. Trimming removed 2 bases from V and 8 bases from J; junction bases left unmatched: 6. Germline V gene sequence: CDR1 SGHRS, CDR2 YFSETQ. Full variable domain (missing parts from reference TRBV5-1 and TRBJ1-2): KAGVTQTPRYLIKTRGQQVTLSCSPISGHRSVSWYQQTPGQGLQFLFEYFSETQRNKGNFPGRFSGRQFSNSRSEMNVSTLELGDSALYLCASSFAGTGEGYTFGSGTRLTVV.

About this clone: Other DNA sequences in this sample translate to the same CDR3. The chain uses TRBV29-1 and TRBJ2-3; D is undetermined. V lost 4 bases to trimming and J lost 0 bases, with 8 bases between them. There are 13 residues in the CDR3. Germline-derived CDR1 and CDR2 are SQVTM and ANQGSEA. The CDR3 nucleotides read TGCAGCGTTGTCGGCGGAAGCACAGATACGCAGTATTTT. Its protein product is CSVVGGSTDTQYF.

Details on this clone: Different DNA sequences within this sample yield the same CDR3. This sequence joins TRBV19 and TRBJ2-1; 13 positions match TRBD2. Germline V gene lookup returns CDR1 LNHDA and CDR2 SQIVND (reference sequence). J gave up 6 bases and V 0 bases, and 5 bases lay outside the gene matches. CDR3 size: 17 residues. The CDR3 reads CASSIDLRLAGGNEQFF. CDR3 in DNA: TGTGCCAGTAGTATAGACTTGCGACTAGCGGGGGGCAATGAGCAGTTCTTC.

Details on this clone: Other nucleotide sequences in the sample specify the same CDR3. CDR3 in amino acids: CATSRDAGRSSYEQYF. CDR3 in DNA: TGTGCCACCAGCAGAGATGCAGGGCGCAGCTCCTACGAGCAGTACTTC. This chain links TRBV15 with TRBJ2-7, with D possibly being TRBD1 (5 bases). Between the trimmed V and J ends, which lost 0 bases and 0 bases, there was a span of 12 bases. Germline CDR1 LNHNV, CDR2 YYDKDF (reference sequence). This CDR3 region has 16 residues.

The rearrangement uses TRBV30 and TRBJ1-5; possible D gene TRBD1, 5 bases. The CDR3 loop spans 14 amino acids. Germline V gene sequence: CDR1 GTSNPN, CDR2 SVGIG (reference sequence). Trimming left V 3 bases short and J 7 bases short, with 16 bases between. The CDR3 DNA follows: TGTGCCTGGAGCGGTGGCTCAGGGTCACAGCCCCAGCATTTT. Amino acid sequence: CAWSGGSGSQPQHF.

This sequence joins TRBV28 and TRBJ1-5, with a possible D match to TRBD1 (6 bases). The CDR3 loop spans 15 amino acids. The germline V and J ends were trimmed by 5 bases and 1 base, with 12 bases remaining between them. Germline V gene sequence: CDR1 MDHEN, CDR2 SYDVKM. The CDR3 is CASSGDTPSNQPQHF. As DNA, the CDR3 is TGTGCCAGCAGTGGGGACACCCCGAGCAATCAGCCCCAGCATTTT.

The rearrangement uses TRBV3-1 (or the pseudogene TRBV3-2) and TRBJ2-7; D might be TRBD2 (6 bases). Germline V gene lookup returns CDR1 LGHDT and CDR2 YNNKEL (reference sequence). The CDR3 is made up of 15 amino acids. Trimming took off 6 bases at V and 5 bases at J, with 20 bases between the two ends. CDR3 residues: CASSRTGTRRDEQYF. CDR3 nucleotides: TGTGCCAGCAGTCGAACCGGGACTCGACGGGACGAGCAGTACTTC.

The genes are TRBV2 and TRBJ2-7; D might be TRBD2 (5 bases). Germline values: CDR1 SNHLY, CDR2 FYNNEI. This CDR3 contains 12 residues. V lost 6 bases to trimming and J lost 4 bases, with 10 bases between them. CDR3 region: CASRATTYEQYF. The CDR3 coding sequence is TGTGCCAGCAGAGCGACTACATACGAGCAGTACTTC.

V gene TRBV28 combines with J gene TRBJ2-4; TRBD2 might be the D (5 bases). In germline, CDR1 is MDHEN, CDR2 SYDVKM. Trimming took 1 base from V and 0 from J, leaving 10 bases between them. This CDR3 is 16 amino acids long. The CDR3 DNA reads TGTGCCAGCAGTTTATCTGGAGGTCTAGCCAAAAACATTCAGTACTTC. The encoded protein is CASSLSGGLAKNIQYF.

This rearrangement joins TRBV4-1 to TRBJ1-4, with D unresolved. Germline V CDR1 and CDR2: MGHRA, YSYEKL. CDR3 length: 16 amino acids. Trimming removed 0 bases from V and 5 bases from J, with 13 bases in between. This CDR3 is CASSQEPLRENEKLFF. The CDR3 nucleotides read TGCGCCAGCAGCCAAGAGCCGCTCCGGGAGAATGAAAAACTGTTTTTT.

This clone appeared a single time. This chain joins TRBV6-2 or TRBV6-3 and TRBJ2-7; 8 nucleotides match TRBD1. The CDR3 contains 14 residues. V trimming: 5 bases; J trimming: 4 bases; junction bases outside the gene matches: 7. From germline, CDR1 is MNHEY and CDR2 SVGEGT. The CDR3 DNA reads TGTGCCAGCAGTAAACGGACAGGGAGGTACGAGCAGTACTTC. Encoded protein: CASSKRTGRYEQYF.

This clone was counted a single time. CDR3 amino acids: CASSPLGTQETQYF. The CDR3 DNA is TGCGCCAGCAGCCCCCTGGGCACTCAAGAGACCCAGTACTTC. The chain recombines TRBV5-1 with TRBJ2-5; D is ambiguous. The CDR3 is 14 residues long. The V gene lost 4 bases and the J gene lost 2 bases, with 12 bases spanning the gap. CDR1 SGHRS and CDR2 YFSETQ come from the germline V gene. The full variable domain, in which reference TRBV5-1 and TRBJ2-5 provide the parts outside the CDR3, is KAGVTQTPRYLIKTRGQQVTLSCSPISGHRSVSWYQQTPGQGLQFLFEYFSETQRNKGNFPGRFSGRQFSNSRSEMNVSTLELGDSALYLCASSPLGTQETQYFGPGTRLLVL.

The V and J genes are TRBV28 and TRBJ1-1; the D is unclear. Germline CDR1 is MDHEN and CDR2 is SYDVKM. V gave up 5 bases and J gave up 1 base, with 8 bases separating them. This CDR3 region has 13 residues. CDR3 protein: CASSRSGNTEAFF. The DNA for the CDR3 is TGTGCCAGCAGTAGATCAGGGAACACTGAAGCTTTCTTT. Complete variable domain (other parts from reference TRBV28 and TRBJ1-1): DVKVTQSSRYLVKRTGEKVFLECVQDMDHENMFWYRQDPGLGLRLIYFSYDVKMKEKGDIPEGYSVSREKKERFSLILESASTNQTSMYLCASSRSGNTEAFFGQGTRLTVV.

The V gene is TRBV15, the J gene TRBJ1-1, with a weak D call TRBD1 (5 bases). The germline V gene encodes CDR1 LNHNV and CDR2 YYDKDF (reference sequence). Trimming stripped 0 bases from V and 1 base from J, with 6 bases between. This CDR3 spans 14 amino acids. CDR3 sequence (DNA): TGTGCCACCAGCAGAGACAGGGAGAACACTGAAGCTTTCTTT. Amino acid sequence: CATSRDRENTEAFF.

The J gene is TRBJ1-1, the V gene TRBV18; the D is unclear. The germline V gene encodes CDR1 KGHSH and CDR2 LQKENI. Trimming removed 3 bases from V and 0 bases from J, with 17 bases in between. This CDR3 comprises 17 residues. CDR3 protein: CASSPPPLEQLNTEAFF. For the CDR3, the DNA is TGTGCCAGCTCACCCCCCCCCTTGGAACAGCTGAACACTGAAGCTTTCTTT.

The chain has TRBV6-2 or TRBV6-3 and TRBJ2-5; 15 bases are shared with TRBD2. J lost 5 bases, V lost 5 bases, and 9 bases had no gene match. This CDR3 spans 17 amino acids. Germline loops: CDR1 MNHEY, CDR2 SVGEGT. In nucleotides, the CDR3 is TGTGCCAGCAGTCCCGGACTAGCGGGAGGGCCCTGGGAGACCCAGTACTTC. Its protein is CASSPGLAGGPWETQYF.

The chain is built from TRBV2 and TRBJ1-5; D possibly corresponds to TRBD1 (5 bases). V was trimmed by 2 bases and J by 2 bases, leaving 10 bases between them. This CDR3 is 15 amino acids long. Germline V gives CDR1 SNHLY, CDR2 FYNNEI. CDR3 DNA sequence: TGTGCCAGCAGTGAAAGGACGACAGGCAATCAGCCCCAGCATTTT. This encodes CASSERTTGNQPQHF.

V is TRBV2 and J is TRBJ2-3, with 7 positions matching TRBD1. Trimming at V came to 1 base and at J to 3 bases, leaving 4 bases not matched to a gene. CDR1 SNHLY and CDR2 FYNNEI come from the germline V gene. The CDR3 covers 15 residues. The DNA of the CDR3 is TGTGCCAGCAGTGAAGAGGGGGCCACTACAGATACGCAGTATTTT. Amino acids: CASSEEGATTDTQYF.

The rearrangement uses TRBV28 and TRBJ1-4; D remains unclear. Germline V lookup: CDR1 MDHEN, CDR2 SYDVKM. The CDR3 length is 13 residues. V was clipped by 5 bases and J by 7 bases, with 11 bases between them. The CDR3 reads CASSVGSTEKLFF. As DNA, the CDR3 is TGTGCCAGCAGTGTTGGTTCTACTGAAAAACTGTTTTTT.

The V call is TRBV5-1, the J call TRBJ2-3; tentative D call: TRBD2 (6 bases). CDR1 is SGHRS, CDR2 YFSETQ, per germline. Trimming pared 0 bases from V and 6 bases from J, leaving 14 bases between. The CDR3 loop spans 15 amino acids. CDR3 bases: TGCGCCAGCAGCTTGGCGGGAGCCCTCCCGGATACGCAGTATTTT. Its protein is CASSLAGALPDTQYF.

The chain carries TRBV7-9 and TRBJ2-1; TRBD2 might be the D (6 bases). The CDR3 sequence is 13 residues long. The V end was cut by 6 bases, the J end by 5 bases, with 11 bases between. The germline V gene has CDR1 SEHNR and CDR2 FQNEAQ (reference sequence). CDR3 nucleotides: TGTGCCAGCAGGTCCGTAGCGGACAATGAGCAGTTCTTC. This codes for CASRSVADNEQFF.

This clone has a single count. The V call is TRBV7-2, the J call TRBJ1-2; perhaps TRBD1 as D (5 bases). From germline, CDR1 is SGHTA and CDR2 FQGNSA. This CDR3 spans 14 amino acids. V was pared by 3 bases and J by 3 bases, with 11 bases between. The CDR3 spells CASSLPLGDYGYTF. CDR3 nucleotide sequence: TGTGCCAGCAGCTTGCCCCTAGGGGACTATGGCTACACCTTC.

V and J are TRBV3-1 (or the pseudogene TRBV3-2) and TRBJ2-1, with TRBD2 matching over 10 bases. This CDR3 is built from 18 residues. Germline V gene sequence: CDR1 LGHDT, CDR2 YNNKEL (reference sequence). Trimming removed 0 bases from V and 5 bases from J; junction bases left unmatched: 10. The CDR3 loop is CASSQDHSSGRFNNEQFF. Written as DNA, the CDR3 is TGTGCCAGCAGCCAAGACCATTCTAGCGGGAGATTCAACAATGAGCAGTTCTTC.

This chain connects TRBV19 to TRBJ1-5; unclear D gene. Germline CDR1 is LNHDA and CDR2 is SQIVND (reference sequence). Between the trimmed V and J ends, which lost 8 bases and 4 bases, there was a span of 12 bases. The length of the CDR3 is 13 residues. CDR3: CASSHLENQPQHF. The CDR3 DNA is TGTGCCAGTTCTCATCTGGAGAATCAGCCCCAGCATTTT.